This T cell receptor (beta chain) was recorded in a study of PD-1 blockade in classical Hodgkin lymphoma. After autologous stem cell transplantation all patients relapsed, and prior brentuximab vedotin exposure differed between cohorts. TCRdb keeps only in-frame clones here, not all; method: immunoSEQ multiplex PCR. The sample includes tens of thousands of clones, 75% to 90% of them seen just once. This TCR derives from a human donor with classical Hodgkin lymphoma. This sample comprised peripheral blood mononuclear cells (PBMCs), obtained at baseline.

The CDR3 bases are TGTGCCAGCAGCTTGGAATCTGGGGGGCTGAACACTGAAGCTTTCTTT. This encodes CASSLESGGLNTEAFF. The rearrangement uses TRBV5-4 and TRBJ1-1; TRBD1 is a possible D gene (6 bases). Germline CDR1 and CDR2: SGHNT and YYREEE (reference sequence). CDR3 size: 16 residues. The V gene lost 0 bases and the J gene lost 0 bases, with 12 bases spanning the gap.